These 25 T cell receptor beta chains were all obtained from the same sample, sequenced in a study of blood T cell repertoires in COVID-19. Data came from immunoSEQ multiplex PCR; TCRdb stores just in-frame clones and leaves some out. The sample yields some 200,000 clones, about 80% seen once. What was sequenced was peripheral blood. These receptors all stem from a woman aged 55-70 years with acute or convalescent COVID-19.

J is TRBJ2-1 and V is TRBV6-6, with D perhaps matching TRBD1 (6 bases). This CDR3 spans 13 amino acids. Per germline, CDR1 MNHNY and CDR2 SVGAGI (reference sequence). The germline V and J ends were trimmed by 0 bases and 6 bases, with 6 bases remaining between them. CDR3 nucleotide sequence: TGTGCCAGCAGTTACTCGACAGGCAATGAGCAGTTCTTC. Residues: CASSYSTGNEQFF.

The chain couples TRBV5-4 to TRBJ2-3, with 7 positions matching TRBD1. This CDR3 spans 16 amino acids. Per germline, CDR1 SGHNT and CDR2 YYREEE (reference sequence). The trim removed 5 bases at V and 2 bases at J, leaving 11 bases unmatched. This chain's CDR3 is CASRLFEGTATDTQYF. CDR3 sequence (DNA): TGTGCCAGCAGATTATTTGAAGGGACAGCCACAGATACGCAGTATTTT.

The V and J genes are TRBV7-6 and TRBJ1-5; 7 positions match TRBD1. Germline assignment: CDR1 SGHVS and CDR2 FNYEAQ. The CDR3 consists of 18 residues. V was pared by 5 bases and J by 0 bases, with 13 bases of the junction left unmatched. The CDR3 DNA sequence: TGTGCCAGCAGCCCTTCGACAGGGCAATATTATAGCAATCAGCCCCAGCATTTT. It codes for CASSPSTGQYYSNQPQHF.

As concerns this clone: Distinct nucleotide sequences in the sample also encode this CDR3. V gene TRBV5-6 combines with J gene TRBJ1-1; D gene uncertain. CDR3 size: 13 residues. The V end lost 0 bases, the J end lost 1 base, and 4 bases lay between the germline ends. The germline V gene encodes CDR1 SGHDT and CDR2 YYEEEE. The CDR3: CASSLGRNTEAFF. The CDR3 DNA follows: TGTGCCAGCAGCTTGGGCAGGAACACTGAAGCTTTCTTT.

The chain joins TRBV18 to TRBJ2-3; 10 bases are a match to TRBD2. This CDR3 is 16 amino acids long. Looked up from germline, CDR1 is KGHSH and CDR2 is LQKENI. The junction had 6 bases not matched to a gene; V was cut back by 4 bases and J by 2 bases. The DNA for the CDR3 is TGTGCCAGCTCACAAACAAGCGGGGGGGTCACAGATACGCAGTATTTT. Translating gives CASSQTSGGVTDTQYF.

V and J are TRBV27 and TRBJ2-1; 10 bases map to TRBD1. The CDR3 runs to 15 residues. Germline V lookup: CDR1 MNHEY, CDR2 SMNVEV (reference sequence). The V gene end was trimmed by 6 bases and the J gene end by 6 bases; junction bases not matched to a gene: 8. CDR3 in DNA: TGTGCCAGCAGCCCCCGGACAGGGGGAACCAATGAGCAGTTCTTC. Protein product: CASSPRTGGTNEQFF.

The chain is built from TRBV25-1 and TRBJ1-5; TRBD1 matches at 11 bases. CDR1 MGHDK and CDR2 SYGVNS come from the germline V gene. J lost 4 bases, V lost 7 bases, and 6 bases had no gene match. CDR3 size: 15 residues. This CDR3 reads CASKGQGARNQPQHF. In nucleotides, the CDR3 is TGTGCCAGCAAAGGACAGGGGGCTAGAAATCAGCCCCAGCATTTT.

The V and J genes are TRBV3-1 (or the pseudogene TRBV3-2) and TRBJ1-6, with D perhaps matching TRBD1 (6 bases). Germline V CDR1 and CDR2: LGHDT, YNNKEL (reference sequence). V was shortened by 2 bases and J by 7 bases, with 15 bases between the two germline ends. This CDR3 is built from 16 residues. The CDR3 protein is CASSQQTGTPNSPLHF. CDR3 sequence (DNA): TGTGCCAGCAGCCAACAGACAGGCACCCCCAATTCACCCCTCCACTTT.

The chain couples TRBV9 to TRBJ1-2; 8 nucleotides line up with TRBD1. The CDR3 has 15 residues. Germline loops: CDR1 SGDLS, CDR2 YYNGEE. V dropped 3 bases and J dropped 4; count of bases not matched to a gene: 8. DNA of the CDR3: TGTGCCAGCAGCGCAGCAGGGGGCGCCGGCTATGGCTACACCTTC. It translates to CASSAAGGAGYGYTF.

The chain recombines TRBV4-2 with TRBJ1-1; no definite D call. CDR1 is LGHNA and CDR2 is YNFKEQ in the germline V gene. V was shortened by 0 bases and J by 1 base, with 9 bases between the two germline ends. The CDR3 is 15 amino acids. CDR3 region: CASSQEFARNTEAFF. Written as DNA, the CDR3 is TGTGCCAGCAGCCAAGAATTCGCGCGGAACACTGAAGCTTTCTTT.

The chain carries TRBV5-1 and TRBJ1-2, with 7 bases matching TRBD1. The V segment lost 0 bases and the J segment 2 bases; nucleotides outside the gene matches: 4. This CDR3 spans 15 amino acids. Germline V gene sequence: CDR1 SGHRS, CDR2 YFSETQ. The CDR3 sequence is CASSLGAGGNYGYTF. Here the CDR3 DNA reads TGCGCCAGCAGCTTGGGGGCAGGGGGGAACTATGGCTACACCTTC.

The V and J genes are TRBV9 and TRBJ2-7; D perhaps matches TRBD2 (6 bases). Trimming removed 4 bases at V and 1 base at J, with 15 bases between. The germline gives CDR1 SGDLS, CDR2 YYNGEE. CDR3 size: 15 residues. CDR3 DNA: TGTGCCAGCAGCCCCTCCCCGGGACTGTCCTACGAGCAGTACTTC. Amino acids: CASSPSPGLSYEQYF.

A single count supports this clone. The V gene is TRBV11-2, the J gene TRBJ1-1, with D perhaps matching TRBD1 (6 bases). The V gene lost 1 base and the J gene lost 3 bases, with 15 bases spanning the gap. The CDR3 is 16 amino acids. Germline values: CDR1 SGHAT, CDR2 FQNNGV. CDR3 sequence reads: CASSLGPRGWDTEAFF. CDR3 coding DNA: TGTGCCAGCAGCTTAGGACCAAGGGGGTGGGACACTGAAGCTTTCTTT.

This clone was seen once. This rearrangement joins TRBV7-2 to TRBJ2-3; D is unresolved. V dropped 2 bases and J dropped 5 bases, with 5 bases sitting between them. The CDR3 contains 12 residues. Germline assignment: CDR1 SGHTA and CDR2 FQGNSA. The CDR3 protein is CASSLIGDTQYF. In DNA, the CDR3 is TGTGCCAGCAGCTTAATCGGAGATACGCAGTATTTT.

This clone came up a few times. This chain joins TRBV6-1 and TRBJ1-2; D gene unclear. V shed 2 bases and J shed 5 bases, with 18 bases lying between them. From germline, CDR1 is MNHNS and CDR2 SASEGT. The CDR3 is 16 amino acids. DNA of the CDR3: TGTGCCAGCAGTGAACCTTGGAGCGCCGCCGATTATGGCTACACCTTC. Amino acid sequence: CASSEPWSAADYGYTF.

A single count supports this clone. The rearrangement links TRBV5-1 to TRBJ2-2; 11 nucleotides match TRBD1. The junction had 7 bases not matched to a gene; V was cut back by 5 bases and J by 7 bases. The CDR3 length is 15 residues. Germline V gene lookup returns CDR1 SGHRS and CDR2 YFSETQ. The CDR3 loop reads CASRRDRGIVGELFF. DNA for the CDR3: TGCGCCAGCAGGCGGGACAGGGGGATCGTCGGGGAGCTGTTTTTT.

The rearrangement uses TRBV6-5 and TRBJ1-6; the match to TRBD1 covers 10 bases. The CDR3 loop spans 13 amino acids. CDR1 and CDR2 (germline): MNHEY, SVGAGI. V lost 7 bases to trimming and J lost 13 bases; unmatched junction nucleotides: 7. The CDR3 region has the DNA TGTGCCAGCAAGACAGGGGGCTTTGATCCCCTCCACTTT. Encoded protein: CASKTGGFDPLHF.

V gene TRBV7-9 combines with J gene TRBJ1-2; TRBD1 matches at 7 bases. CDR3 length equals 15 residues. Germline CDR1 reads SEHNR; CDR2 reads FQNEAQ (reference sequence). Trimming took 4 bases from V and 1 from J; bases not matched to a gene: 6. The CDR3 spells CASSSRQGGNYGYTF. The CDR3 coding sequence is TGTGCCAGCAGCTCCCGACAGGGAGGTAACTATGGCTACACCTTC.

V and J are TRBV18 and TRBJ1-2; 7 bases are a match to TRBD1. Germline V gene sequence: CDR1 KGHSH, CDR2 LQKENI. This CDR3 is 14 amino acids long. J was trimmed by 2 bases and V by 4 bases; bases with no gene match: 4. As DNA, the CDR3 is TGTGCCAGCTCACAGCTGGGACAGAACTATGGCTACACCTTC. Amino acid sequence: CASSQLGQNYGYTF.

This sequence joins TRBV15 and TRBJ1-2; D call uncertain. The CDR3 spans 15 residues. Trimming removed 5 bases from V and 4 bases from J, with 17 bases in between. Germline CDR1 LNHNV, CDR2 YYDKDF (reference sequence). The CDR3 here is CATSRREGGRYGYTF. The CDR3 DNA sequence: TGTGCCACCAGCCGGCGGGAGGGCGGTCGCTATGGCTACACCTTC. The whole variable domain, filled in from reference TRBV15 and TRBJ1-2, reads DAMVIQNPRYQVTQFGKPVTLSCSQTLNHNVMYWYQQKSSQAPKLLFHYYDKDFNNEADTPDNFQSRRPNTSFCFLDIRSPGLGDTAMYLCATSRREGGRYGYTFGSGTRLTVV.

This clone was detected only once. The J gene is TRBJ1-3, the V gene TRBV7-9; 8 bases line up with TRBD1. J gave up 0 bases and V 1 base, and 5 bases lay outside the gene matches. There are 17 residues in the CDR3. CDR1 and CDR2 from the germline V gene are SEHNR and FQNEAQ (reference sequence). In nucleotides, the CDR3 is TGTGCCAGCAGCTTAGGAGGGACAGGCAGCTCTGGAAACACCATATATTTT. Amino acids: CASSLGGTGSSGNTIYF. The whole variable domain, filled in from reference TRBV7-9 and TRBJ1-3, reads DTGVSQNPRHKITKRGQNVTFRCDPISEHNRLYWYRQTLGQGPEFLTYFQNEAQLEKSRLLSDRFSAERPKGSFSTLEIQRTEQGDSAMYLCASSLGGTGSSGNTIYFGEGSWLTVV.

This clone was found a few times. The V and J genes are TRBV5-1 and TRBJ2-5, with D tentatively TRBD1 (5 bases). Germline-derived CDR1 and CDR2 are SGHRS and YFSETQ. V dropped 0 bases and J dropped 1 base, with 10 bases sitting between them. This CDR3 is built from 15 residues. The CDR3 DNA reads TGCGCCAGCAGCTTGGCCCCAGGGCCCCAAGAGACCCAGTACTTC. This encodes CASSLAPGPQETQYF.

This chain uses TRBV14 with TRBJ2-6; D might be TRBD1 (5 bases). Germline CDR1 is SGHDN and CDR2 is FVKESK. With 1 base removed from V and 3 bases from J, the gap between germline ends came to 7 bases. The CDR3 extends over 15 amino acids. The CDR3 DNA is TGTGCCAGCAGCCAAGTGGGGCTTGGGGCCAACGTCCTGACTTTC. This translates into CASSQVGLGANVLTF. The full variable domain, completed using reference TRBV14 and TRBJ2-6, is EAGVTQFPSHSVIEKGQTVTLRCDPISGHDNLYWYRRVMGKEIKFLLHFVKESKQDESGMPNNRFLAERTGGTYSTLKVQPAELEDSGVYFCASSQVGLGANVLTFGAGSRLTVL.

CDR3 sequence (DNA): TGTGCCAGCAGTTACTCGATTGGGTACTCGGGGGAAAAACTGTTTTTT. Translation: CASSYSIGYSGEKLFF. V usage is TRBV6-5 and J usage is TRBJ1-4; D is unresolved. The CDR3 length is 16 residues. The ends were cut back, 0 bases at V and 8 bases at J, with 16 bases in the middle. Germline V gene lookup returns CDR1 MNHEY and CDR2 SVGAGI.

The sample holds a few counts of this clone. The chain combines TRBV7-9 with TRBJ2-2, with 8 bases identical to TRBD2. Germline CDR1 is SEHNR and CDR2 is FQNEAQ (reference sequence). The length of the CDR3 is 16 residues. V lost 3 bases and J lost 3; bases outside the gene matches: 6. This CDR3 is CASSLGSGVDTGELFF. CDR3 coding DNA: TGTGCCAGCAGCTTGGGTAGCGGGGTCGACACCGGGGAGCTGTTTTTT.